The next 6 T cell receptor beta chains were all read from a single sample in a study of cytomegalovirus exposure and HLA in healthy donors. Libraries were prepared by immunoSEQ multiplex PCR; TCRdb keeps only in-frame clonotypes and omits some of them. The table has more than 150,000 clones, around 84% seen once. The material sequenced was PBMCs. The receptors originated from a young man in good health and CMV-seropositive.

J is TRBJ1-1 and V is TRBV6-5; D not certain. Germline CDR1 reads MNHEY; CDR2 reads SVGAGI. The CDR3 covers 13 residues. V was trimmed by 2 bases and J by 3 bases, leaving 7 bases between them. The CDR3 loop reads CASSYMRDTEAFF. The CDR3, as DNA: TGTGCCAGCAGTTACATGAGGGACACTGAAGCTTTCTTT.

The rearrangement joins TRBV5-6 to TRBJ2-5; no clear D gene. Trimming removed 4 bases from V and 4 bases from J, with 14 bases in between. Per the germline V gene, CDR1 is SGHDT and CDR2 is YYEEEE. The CDR3 is 14 amino acids. Written as DNA, the CDR3 is TGTGCCAGCAGCCCTCCGGGTTGGATAGAGACCCAGTACTTC. Protein sequence: CASSPPGWIETQYF.

The J gene is TRBJ2-3, the V gene TRBV29-1; D possibly corresponds to TRBD1 (6 bases). The CDR3 consists of 13 residues. The V end was cut by 3 bases, the J end by 3 bases, with 10 bases between. Germline lookup yields CDR1 SQVTM and CDR2 ANQGSEA. The CDR3: CSVDRGTTDTQYF. The CDR3 DNA reads TGCAGCGTTGACAGGGGTACTACAGATACGCAGTATTTT.

This rearrangement joins TRBV9 to TRBJ2-1; maybe TRBD1 (5 bases). Per germline, CDR1 SGDLS and CDR2 YYNGEE. The CDR3 runs 17 residues. Trimming stripped 1 base from V and 0 bases from J, with 14 bases between. For the CDR3, the DNA is TGTGCCAGCAGCGTACAGGGTACGGCGAGCTCCTACAATGAGCAGTTCTTC. Translating it yields CASSVQGTASSYNEQFF.

The CDR3 loop reads CASSFLQGAGGEQFF. Here the CDR3 DNA reads TGTGCCAGCAGCTTCCTACAGGGGGCCGGAGGAGAGCAGTTCTTC. This chain uses TRBV7-2 with TRBJ2-1; 9 nucleotides agree with TRBD1. The CDR3 contains 15 residues. With V trimmed by 3 bases and J by 10 bases, 10 bases remained unmatched. Germline loops: CDR1 SGHTA, CDR2 FQGNSA. The variable domain in full, completed from reference TRBV7-2 and TRBJ2-1, reads GAGVSQSPSNKVTEKGKDVELRCDPISGHTALYWYRQSLGQGLEFLIYFQGNSAPDKSGLPSDRFSAERTGGSVSTLTIQRTQQEDSAVYLCASSFLQGAGGEQFFGPGTRLTVL.

This chain's CDR3 is CASSPRRESGNIQYF. The CDR3 nucleotides are TGCGCCAGCAGCCCGCGGCGGGAGTCGGGAAACATTCAGTACTTC. The chain links TRBV5-1 to TRBJ2-4, with TRBD2 identical over 7 bases. Germline V gene data show CDR1 as SGHRS and CDR2 as YFSETQ. V lost 4 bases and J lost 6; bases outside the gene matches: 10. This CDR3 has 15 amino acids. Full variable domain (remainder filled in from reference TRBV5-1 and TRBJ2-4): KAGVTQTPRYLIKTRGQQVTLSCSPISGHRSVSWYQQTPGQGLQFLFEYFSETQRNKGNFPGRFSGRQFSNSRSEMNVSTLELGDSALYLCASSPRRESGNIQYFGAGTRLSVL.